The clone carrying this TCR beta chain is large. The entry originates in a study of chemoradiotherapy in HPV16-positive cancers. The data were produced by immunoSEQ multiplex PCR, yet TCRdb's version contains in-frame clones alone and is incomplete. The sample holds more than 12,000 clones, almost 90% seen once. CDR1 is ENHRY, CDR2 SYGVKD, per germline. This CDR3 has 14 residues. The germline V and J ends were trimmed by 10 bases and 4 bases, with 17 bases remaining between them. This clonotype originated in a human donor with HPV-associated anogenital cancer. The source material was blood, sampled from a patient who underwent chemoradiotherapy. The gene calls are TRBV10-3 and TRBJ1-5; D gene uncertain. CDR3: CATDTRDSNQPQHF. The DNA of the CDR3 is TGTGCCACCGACACAAGAGATAGTAATCAGCCCCAGCATTTT.